This entry describes one TCR beta chain. The sample belongs to a study of blood T cell repertoires in COVID-19. Study information: Nucleic acid was either cDNA or gDNA, and it came from T cells, B-cell-depleted T cells, or PBMCs.

The data were produced by immunoSEQ multiplex PCR, yet TCRdb's version contains in-frame clones alone and is incomplete. Here the sample spans 300,000 to 450,000 clones, 85% being singletons. Germline V lookup: CDR1 MDHEN, CDR2 SYDVKM. Deletions cut 4 bases from V and 8 bases from J, with 11 bases between. This CDR3 is 12 amino acids long. Material: peripheral blood. The sequence came from a woman between 18 and 30 years old with acute or convalescent COVID-19. The V call is TRBV28, the J call TRBJ1-1; D unclear. CDR3 nucleotides: TGTGCCAGCAGTTCCGGTGGAGTGGAAGCTTTCTTT. Translating gives CASSSGGVEAFF.